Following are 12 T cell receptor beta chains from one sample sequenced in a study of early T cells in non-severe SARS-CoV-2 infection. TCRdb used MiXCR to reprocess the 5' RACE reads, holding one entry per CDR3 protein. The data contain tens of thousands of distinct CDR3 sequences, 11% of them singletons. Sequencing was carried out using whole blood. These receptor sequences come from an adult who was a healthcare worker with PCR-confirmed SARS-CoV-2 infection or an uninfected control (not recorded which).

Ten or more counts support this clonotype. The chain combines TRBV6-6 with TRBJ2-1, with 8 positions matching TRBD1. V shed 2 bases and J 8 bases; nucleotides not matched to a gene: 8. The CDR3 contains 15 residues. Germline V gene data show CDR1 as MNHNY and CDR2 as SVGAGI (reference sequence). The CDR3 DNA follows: TGTGCCAGCAGTTACAGGAGACAGGGGCGGGATGAGCAGTTCTTC. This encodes CASSYRRQGRDEQFF.

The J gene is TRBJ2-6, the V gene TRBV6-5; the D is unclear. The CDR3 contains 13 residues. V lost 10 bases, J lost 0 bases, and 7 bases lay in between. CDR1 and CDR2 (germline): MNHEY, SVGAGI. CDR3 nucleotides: TGTGCCACCGGAATCTCTGGGGCCAACGTCCTGACTTTC. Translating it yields CATGISGANVLTF.

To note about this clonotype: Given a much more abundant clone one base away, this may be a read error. The DNA of the CDR3 is TGTGCCAGCACCCCTTCCTACGAGCAGTACTTC. This translates into CASTPSYEQYF. The chain recombines TRBV2 with TRBJ2-7; D remains unclear. CDR1 is SNHLY and CDR2 is FYNNEI in the germline V gene. The V gene lost 7 bases and the J gene lost 1 base, with 5 bases spanning the gap. CDR3 size: 11 residues.

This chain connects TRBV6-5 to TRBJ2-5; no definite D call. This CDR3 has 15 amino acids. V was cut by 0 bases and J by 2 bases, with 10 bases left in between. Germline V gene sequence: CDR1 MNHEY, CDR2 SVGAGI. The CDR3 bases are TGTGCCAGCAGTTACTCTGCCCGAGCTCAAGAGACCCAGTACTTC. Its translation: CASSYSARAQETQYF.

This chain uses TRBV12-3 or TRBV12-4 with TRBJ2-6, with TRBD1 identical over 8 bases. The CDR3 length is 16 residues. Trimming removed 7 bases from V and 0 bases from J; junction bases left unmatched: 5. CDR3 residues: CASNRDRSSGANVLTF. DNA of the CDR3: TGTGCCAGCAACAGGGACAGGAGCTCTGGGGCCAACGTCCTGACTTTC.

The CDR3: CASSQDDDRGEQYF. The CDR3 DNA reads as TGTGCCAGCAGCCAAGATGATGATCGGGGCGAGCAGTACTTC. This rearrangement joins TRBV3-1 to TRBJ2-7; weak D call: TRBD2 (5 bases). Trimming stripped 0 bases from V and 6 bases from J, with 12 bases between. The length of the CDR3 is 14 residues. Germline V gene data show CDR1 as LGHDT and CDR2 as YNNKEL (reference sequence).

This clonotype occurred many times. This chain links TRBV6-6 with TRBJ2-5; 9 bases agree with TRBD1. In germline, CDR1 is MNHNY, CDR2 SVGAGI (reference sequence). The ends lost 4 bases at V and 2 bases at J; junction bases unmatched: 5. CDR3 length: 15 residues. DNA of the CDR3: TGTGCCAGCAGTTCCCAGGACAGGGGTCAAGAGACCCAGTACTTC. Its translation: CASSSQDRGQETQYF.

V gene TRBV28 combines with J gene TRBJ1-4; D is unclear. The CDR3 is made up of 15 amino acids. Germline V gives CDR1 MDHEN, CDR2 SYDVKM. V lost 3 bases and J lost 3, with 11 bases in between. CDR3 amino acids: CASSFSGFANEKLFF. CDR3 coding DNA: TGTGCCAGCAGTTTTAGTGGTTTTGCTAATGAAAAACTGTTTTTT.

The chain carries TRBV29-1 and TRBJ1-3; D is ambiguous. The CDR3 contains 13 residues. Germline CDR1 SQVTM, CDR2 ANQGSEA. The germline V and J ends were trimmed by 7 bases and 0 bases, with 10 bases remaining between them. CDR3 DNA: TGCAGCGCCGCCCAGAGCTCTGGAAACACCATATATTTT. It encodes CSAAQSSGNTIYF. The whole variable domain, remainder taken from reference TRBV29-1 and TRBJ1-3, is SAVISQKPSRDICQRGTSLTIQCQVDSQVTMMFWYRQQPGQSLTLIATANQGSEATYESGFVIDKFPISRPNLTFSTLTVSNMSPEDSSIYLCSAAQSSGNTIYFGEGSWLTVV.

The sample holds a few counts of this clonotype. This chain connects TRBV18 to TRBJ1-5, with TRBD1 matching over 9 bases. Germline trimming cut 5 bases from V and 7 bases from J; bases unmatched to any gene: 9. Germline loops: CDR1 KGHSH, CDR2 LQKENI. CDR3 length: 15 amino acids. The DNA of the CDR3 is TGTGCCAGCTCATCGCCGGGACAGGGCGTACAGCCCCAGCATTTT. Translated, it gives CASSSPGQGVQPQHF.

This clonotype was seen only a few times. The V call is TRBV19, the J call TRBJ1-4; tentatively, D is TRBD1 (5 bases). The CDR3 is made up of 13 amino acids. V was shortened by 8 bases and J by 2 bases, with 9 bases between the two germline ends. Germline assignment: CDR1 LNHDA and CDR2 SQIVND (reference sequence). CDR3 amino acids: CASADSTNEKLFF. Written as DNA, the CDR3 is TGTGCCAGTGCCGACAGTACTAATGAAAAACTGTTTTTT.

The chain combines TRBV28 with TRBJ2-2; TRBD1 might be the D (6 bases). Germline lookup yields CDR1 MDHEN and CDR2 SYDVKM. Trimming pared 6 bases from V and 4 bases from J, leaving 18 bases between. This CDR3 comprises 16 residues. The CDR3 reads CASSRRGHQTTGELFF. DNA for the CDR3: TGTGCCAGCAGCCGTAGGGGACACCAAACCACCGGGGAGCTGTTTTTT.